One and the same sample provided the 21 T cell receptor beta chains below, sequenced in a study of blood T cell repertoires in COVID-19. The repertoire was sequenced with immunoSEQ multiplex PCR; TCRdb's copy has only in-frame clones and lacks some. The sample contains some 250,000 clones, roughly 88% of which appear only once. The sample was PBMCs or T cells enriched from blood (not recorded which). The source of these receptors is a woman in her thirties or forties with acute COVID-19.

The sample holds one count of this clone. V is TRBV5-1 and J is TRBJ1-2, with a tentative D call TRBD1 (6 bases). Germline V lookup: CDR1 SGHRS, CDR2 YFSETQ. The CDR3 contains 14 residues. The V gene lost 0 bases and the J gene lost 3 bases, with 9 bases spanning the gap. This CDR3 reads CASSLDRAHYGYTF. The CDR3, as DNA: TGCGCCAGCAGCTTGGACAGGGCCCACTATGGCTACACCTTC.

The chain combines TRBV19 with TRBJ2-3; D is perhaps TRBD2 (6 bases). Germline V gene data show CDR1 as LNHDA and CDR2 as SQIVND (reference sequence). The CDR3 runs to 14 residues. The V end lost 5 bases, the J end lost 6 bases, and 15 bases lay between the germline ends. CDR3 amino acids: CASSGRDLRDTQYF. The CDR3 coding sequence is TGTGCCAGTAGTGGACGGGACTTACGGGATACGCAGTATTTT.

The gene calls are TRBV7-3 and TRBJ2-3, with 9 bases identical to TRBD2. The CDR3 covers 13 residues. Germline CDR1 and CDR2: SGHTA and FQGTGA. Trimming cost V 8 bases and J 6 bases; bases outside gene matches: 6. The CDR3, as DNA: TGTGCCAGCGCAGCGGGAGGTTTGGATACGCAGTATTTT. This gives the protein CASAAGGLDTQYF. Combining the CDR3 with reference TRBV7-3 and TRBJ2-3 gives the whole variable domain GAGVSQTPSNKVTEKGKYVELRCDPISGHTALYWYRQSLGQGPEFLIYFQGTGAADDSGLPNDRFFAVRPEGSVSTLKIQRTERGDSAVYLCASAAGGLDTQYFGPGTRLTVL.

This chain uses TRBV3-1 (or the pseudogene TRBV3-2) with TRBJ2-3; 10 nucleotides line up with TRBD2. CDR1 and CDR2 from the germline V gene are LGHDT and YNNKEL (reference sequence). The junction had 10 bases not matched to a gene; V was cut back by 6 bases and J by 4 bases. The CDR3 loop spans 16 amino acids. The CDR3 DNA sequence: TGTGCCAGCAGTCGATTAGCGGGGGGTGGAGCAGATACGCAGTATTTT. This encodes CASSRLAGGGADTQYF.

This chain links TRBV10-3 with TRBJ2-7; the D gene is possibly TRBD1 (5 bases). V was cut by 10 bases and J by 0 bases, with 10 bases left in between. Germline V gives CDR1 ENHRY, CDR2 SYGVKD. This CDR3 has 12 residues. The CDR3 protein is CATGQASYEQYF. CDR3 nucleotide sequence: TGTGCCACAGGGCAGGCCTCCTACGAGCAGTACTTC.

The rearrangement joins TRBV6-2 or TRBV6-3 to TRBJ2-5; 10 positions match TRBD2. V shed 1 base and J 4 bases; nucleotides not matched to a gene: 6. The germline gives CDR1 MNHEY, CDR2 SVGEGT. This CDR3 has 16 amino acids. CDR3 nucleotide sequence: TGTGCCAGCAGTTACTATCTAGCGGGAGAACGAGAGACCCAGTACTTC. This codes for CASSYYLAGERETQYF.

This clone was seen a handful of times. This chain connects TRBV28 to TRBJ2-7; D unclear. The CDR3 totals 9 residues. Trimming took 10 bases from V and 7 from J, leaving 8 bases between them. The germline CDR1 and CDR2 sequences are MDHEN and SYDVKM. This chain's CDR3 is CAIPGEQYF. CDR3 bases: TGTGCCATCCCGGGTGAGCAGTACTTC.

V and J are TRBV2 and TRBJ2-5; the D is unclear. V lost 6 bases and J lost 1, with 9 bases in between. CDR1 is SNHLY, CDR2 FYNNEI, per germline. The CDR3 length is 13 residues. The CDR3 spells CASRGGFQETQYF. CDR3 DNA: TGTGCCAGCAGAGGCGGCTTCCAAGAGACCCAGTACTTC. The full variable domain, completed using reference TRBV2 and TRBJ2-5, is EPEVTQTPSHQVTQMGQEVILRCVPISNHLYFYWYRQILGQKVEFLVSFYNNEISEKSEIFDDQFSVERPDGSNFTLKIRSTKLEDSAMYFCASRGGFQETQYFGPGTRLLVL.

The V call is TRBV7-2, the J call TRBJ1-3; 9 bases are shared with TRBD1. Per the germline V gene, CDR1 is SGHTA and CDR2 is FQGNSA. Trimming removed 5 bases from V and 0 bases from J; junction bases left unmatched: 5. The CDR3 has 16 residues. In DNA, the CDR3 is TGTGCCAGCAGCGCCGGACAGGGGTACTCTGGAAACACCATATATTTT. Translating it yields CASSAGQGYSGNTIYF.

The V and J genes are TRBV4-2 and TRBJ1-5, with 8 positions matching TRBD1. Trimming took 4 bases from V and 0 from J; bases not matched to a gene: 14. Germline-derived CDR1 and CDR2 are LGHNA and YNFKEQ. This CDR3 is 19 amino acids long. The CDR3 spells CASSPQTGGATYSNQPQHF. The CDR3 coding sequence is TGTGCCAGCAGCCCTCAAACAGGGGGGGCTACATATAGCAATCAGCCCCAGCATTTT.

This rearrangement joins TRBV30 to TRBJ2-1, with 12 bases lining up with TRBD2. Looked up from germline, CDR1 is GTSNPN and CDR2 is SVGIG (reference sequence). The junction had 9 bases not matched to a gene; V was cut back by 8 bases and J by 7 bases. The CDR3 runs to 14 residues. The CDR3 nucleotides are TGTGCCGTCAGACTAGCGGGAGTTCGAAATGAGCAGTTCTTC. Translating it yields CAVRLAGVRNEQFF.

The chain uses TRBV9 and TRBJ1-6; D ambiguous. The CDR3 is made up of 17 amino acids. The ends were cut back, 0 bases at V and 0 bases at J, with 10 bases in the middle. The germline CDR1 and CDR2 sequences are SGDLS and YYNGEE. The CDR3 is CASSVGSESSYNSPLHF. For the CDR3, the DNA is TGTGCCAGCAGCGTAGGGTCCGAGAGCTCCTATAATTCACCCCTCCACTTT.

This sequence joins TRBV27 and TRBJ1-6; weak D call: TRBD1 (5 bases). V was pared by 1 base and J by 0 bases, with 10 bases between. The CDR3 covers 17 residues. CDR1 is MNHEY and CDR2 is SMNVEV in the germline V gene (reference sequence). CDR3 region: CASSLFGGSSYNSPLHF. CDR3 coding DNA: TGTGCCAGCAGTTTATTCGGGGGAAGCTCCTATAATTCACCCCTCCACTTT.

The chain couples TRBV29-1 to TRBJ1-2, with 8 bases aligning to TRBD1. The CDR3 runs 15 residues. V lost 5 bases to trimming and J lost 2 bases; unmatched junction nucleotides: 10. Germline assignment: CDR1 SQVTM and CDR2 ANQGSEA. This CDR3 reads CSVTVTGGSNYGYTF. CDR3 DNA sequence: TGCAGCGTTACTGTCACAGGGGGGTCCAACTATGGCTACACCTTC.

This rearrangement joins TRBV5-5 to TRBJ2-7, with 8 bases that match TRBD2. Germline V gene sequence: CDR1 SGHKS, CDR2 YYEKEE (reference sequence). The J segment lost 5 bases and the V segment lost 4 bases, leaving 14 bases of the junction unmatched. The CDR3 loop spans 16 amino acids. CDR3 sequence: CASSTNPGLVSDEQYF. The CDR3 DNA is TGTGCCAGCAGCACCAACCCGGGACTAGTCTCGGACGAGCAGTACTTC.

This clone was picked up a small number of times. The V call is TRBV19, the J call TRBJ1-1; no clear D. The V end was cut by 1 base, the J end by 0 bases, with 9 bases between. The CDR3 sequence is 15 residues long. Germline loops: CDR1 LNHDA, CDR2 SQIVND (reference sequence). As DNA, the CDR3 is TGTGCCAGTAGTATAGCCCTAACTATGAACACTGAAGCTTTCTTT. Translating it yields CASSIALTMNTEAFF.

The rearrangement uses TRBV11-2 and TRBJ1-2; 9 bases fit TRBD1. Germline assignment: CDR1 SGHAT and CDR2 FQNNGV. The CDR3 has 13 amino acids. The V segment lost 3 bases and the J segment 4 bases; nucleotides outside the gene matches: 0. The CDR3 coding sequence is TGTGCCAGCAGCTTGGACAGGGGCTATGGCTACACCTTC. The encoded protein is CASSLDRGYGYTF.

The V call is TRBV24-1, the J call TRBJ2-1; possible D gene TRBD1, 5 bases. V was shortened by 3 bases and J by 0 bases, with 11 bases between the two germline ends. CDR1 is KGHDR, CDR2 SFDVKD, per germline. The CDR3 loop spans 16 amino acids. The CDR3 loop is CATSDAGRSSYNEQFF. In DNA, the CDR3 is TGTGCCACCAGTGATGCAGGGCGAAGCTCCTACAATGAGCAGTTCTTC.

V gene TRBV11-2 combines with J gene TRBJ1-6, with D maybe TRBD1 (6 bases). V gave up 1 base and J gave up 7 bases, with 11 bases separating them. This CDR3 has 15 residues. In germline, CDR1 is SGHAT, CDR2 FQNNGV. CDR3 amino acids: CASSLGLQGNSPLHF. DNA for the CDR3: TGTGCCAGCAGCTTAGGCTTACAGGGAAATTCACCCCTCCACTTT.

CDR3 nucleotides: TGTGCCAGCAGCCCAGACGGGGGGAGATTGACCGGGGAGCTGTTTTTT. Translation: CASSPDGGRLTGELFF. V is TRBV7-8 and J is TRBJ2-2; 7 bases map to TRBD2. The CDR3 runs 16 residues. Per germline, CDR1 SGHVS and CDR2 FQNEAQ. V lost 5 bases and J lost 5; bases outside the gene matches: 11. Combining the CDR3 with reference TRBV7-8 and TRBJ2-2 gives the whole variable domain GAGVSQSPRYKVAKRGQDVALRCDPISGHVSLFWYQQALGQGPEFLTYFQNEAQLDKSGLPSDRFFAERPEGSVSTLKIQRTQQEDSAVYLCASSPDGGRLTGELFFGEGSRLTVL.

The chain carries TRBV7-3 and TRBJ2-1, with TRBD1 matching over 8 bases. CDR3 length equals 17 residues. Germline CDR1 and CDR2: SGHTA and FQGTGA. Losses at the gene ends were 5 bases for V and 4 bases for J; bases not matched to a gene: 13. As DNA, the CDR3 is TGTGCCAGCAGCCCCCAATCCGGGACAGGATTTTACAATGAGCAGTTCTTC. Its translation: CASSPQSGTGFYNEQFF. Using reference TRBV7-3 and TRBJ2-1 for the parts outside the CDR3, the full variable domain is GAGVSQTPSNKVTEKGKYVELRCDPISGHTALYWYRQSLGQGPEFLIYFQGTGAADDSGLPNDRFFAVRPEGSVSTLKIQRTERGDSAVYLCASSPQSGTGFYNEQFFGPGTRLTVL.